The rows below give T cell receptor beta chains drawn from one sample of a study of PD-L1 blockade in urothelial cancer. Generated by immunoSEQ multiplex PCR, the TCRdb table keeps only in-frame clones and is missing some. The sample includes 100,000 to 150,000 clones, roughly 88% of them seen just once. This specimen was PBMCs, taken around atezolizumab (anti-PD-L1) treatment. The receptor source for this set is a man in his forties or fifties with urothelial cancer. CDR3s include the opening cysteine and the closing phenylalanine or tryptophan. A D gene is named only where the DNA matches it firmly. Clone size is not always given. Where it is, it says once, few, many or a class for expanded clones.

cdr3_aa cdr3_nt j_call d_call v_call clone_size
CASLEWDRLEYGYTF TGTGCCAGCCTAGAATGGGACAGACTGGAATATGGCTACACCTTC TRBJ1-2 TRBD1 TRBV19 .
CASSALGQGASEKLFF TGTGCCAGCAGTGCCCTCGGACAGGGGGCAAGCGAAAAACTGTTTTTT TRBJ1-4 TRBD1 TRBV2 few
CASSLQGGAKNIQYF TGTGCCAGCAGCTTGCAGGGCGGAGCCAAAAACATTCAGTACTTC TRBJ2-4 . TRBV5-4 .
CASSTNEDRAQGYTF TGTGCCAGCAGCACTAATGAGGACAGGGCTCAGGGCTACACCTTC TRBJ1-2 TRBD1 TRBV7-3 .
CASLDRTSGSGEQFF TGTGCCAGCCTAGATCGGACTAGCGGGAGTGGTGAGCAGTTCTTC TRBJ2-1 TRBD2 TRBV5-4 few
CASSLGGLGGAEAFF TGTGCCAGCAGCTTAGGCGGGCTTGGGGGCGCGGAAGCTTTCTTT TRBJ1-1 . TRBV7-8 .
CASRLSGSGYEQYF TGTGCCAGCAGACTTAGCGGGAGCGGCTACGAGCAGTACTTC TRBJ2-7 TRBD2 TRBV6-1 .
CASCTSGYEQYF TGTGCCAGCTGTACTAGCGGGTACGAGCAGTACTTC TRBJ2-7 TRBD2 TRBV28 .
CASSTQGQTNQPQHF TGTGCCAGCAGTACCCAGGGACAGACTAATCAGCCCCAGCATTTT TRBJ1-5 TRBD1 TRBV6-6 .
CASTEGADQPQHF TGTGCCAGCACGGAAGGAGCGGATCAGCCCCAGCATTTT TRBJ1-5 . TRBV6-1 .